One and the same sample provided the 32 T cell receptor beta chains below, sequenced in a study of T-cell memory formation after mild COVID-19. TCRdb re-analysed the 5' RACE reads in MiXCR, keeping a single row per CDR3 protein. This table holds fewer than 650,000 distinct CDR3 sequences, 17% found once. The specimen was PBMCs or a T cell subset sorted from them (not recorded which). The origin of the receptors is an adult woman who had mild COVID-19 (a few samples of this study predate the infection). Cell type and time point are not known.

This clonotype was counted many times. The rearrangement joins TRBV24-1 to TRBJ2-1; D is possibly TRBD2 (5 bases). Germline assignment: CDR1 KGHDR and CDR2 SFDVKD. CDR3 size: 11 residues. Trimming pared 3 bases from V and 10 bases from J, leaving 6 bases between. In DNA, the CDR3 is TGTGCCACCAGTGATCCGGGGGAGCAGTTCTTC. It translates to CATSDPGEQFF.

The chain recombines TRBV20-1 with TRBJ1-6; TRBD1 aligns across 9 bases. CDR1 is DFQATT, CDR2 SNEGSKA, per germline (reference sequence). CDR3 length: 18 residues. J lost 0 bases, V lost 0 bases, and 6 bases had no gene match. The chain's CDR3 is CSARDRGTGSSYNSPLHF. CDR3 DNA: TGCAGTGCTAGAGATAGGGGGACAGGGAGCTCCTATAATTCACCCCTCCACTTT.

This sequence joins TRBV20-1 and TRBJ2-6; tentatively, D is TRBD1 (5 bases). CDR1 and CDR2 from the germline V gene are DFQATT and SNEGSKA (reference sequence). V lost 0 bases to trimming and J lost 2 bases, with 8 bases between them. This CDR3 region has 15 residues. The CDR3 region has the DNA TGCAGTGCTAGAGATCGCAGGGCTGGGGCCAACGTCCTGACTTTC. This gives the protein CSARDRRAGANVLTF.

This chain links TRBV7-9 with TRBJ1-4; tentatively, D is TRBD1 (5 bases). The V and J ends lost 5 bases and 4 bases respectively, with 14 bases between them. The CDR3 loop spans 15 amino acids. CDR1 SEHNR and CDR2 FQNEAQ come from the germline V gene (reference sequence). The CDR3 nucleotides are TGTGCCAGCAGCCCCCGGACAAAAAATAATGAAAAACTGTTTTTT. It codes for CASSPRTKNNEKLFF.

The CDR3 region has the DNA TGCAGTGCTAGAGATCTTAGTGGACTAGCGGGTACCTACAATGAGCAGTTCTTC. Encoded protein: CSARDLSGLAGTYNEQFF. V usage is TRBV20-1 and J usage is TRBJ2-1; TRBD2 matches 11 bases. J lost 2 bases, V lost 0 bases, and 9 bases had no gene match. The CDR3 runs to 18 residues. The V gene's germline CDR1 is DFQATT and CDR2 SNEGSKA (reference sequence).

This clonotype was recorded a few times. CDR3 in amino acids: CASSQEATGVGTEAFF. The CDR3 region has the DNA TGCGCCAGCAGCCAAGAGGCCACGGGGGTAGGGACTGAAGCTTTCTTT. The V call is TRBV4-3, the J call TRBJ1-1, with D possibly matching TRBD1 (5 bases). The CDR3 length is 16 residues. V gave up 0 bases and J gave up 5 bases, with 16 bases separating them. The germline gives CDR1 LGHNA, CDR2 YSLEER.

The V gene is TRBV2, the J gene TRBJ2-7; 10 bases are shared with TRBD2. V was clipped by 2 bases and J by 8 bases; unmatched bases: 6. Germline loops: CDR1 SNHLY, CDR2 FYNNEI. The CDR3 is 14 residues long. In DNA form, the CDR3 reads TGTGCCAGCAGTGAACCTAGCGGGAGTCTCAAGCAGTACTTC. Translating it yields CASSEPSGSLKQYF.

This chain joins TRBV12-3 or TRBV12-4 and TRBJ1-2, with D uncertain. The CDR3 is 12 amino acids. V was pared by 6 bases and J by 6 bases, with 11 bases between. The CDR3 DNA sequence: TGTGCCAGCAGCCGCCAGTTGGATGGCTACACCTTC. Translation gives CASSRQLDGYTF.

This clonotype has just a few counts. The chain has TRBV12-3 or TRBV12-4 and TRBJ2-1; D remains ambiguous. The CDR3 has 16 residues. V lost 2 bases and J 3 bases, leaving 14 bases between the germline ends. The CDR3, as DNA: TGTGCCAGCAGTTTAAATGGAGAGTTAGTCTACAATGAGCAGTTCTTC. This codes for CASSLNGELVYNEQFF.

A few counts support this clonotype. The rearrangement uses TRBV7-2 and TRBJ2-3, with D maybe TRBD2 (7 bases). Trimming pared 5 bases from V and 3 bases from J, leaving 18 bases between. From germline, CDR1 is SGHTA and CDR2 FQGNSA. This CDR3 is built from 16 residues. The CDR3 sequence is CASSLGGALRTDTQYF. The CDR3 nucleotides are TGTGCCAGCAGCCTGGGGGGGGCCTTGCGAACAGATACGCAGTATTTT.

This clonotype has a handful of counts. The chain links TRBV7-9 to TRBJ1-1, with D maybe TRBD1 (5 bases). Trimming took 6 bases from V and 1 from J, leaving 12 bases between them. Germline V gene data show CDR1 as SEHNR and CDR2 as FQNEAQ (reference sequence). The CDR3 spans 14 residues. This CDR3 is CASRHSQGNTEAFF. The DNA of the CDR3 is TGTGCCAGCAGGCATAGCCAGGGGAACACTGAAGCTTTCTTT.

The rearrangement links TRBV18 to TRBJ2-2; weak D call: TRBD2 (6 bases). There are 17 residues in the CDR3. The germline CDR1 and CDR2 sequences are KGHSH and LQKENI. V shed 2 bases and J shed 0 bases, with 13 bases lying between them. The CDR3 loop is CASSPGRSGANTGELFF. The DNA for the CDR3 is TGTGCCAGCTCACCAGGGAGGAGCGGCGCGAACACCGGGGAGCTGTTTTTT.

The CDR3 DNA follows: TGTGCCAGCAGCTTAGACCGGGACTGGAACACCGGGGAGCTGTTTTTT. Translation: CASSLDRDWNTGELFF. J is TRBJ2-2 and V is TRBV7-9; weak D call: TRBD2 (6 bases). V was cut by 1 base and J by 1 base, with 10 bases left in between. Per the germline V gene, CDR1 is SEHNR and CDR2 is FQNEAQ (reference sequence). The CDR3 is 16 residues long.

The table lists this clonotype with many counts. The chain employs TRBV7-8 and TRBJ2-5; 8 positions match TRBD2. The CDR3 spans 16 residues. Germline CDR1 reads SGHVS; CDR2 reads FQNEAQ. Trimming removed 4 bases from V and 4 bases from J; junction bases left unmatched: 11. In nucleotides, the CDR3 is TGTGCCAGCAGCTCCGGAGCCGGGAGGGCCTTAGAGACCCAGTACTTC. Protein: CASSSGAGRALETQYF.

V is TRBV9 and J is TRBJ1-6, with a tentative D call TRBD1 (6 bases). V was pared by 4 bases and J by 10 bases, with 15 bases between. This CDR3 has 14 residues. Germline CDR1 is SGDLS and CDR2 is YYNGEE. The CDR3 DNA follows: TGTGCCAGCAGCAATACAGGGTTAGGATCACCCCTCCACTTT. Amino acids: CASSNTGLGSPLHF.

This rearrangement joins TRBV6-5 to TRBJ2-7; D remains ambiguous. This CDR3 region has 14 residues. From germline, CDR1 is MNHEY and CDR2 SVGAGI. V lost 4 bases and J 7 bases, leaving 17 bases between the germline ends. Written as DNA, the CDR3 is TGTGCCAGCAGTTTTACCAGAGGTGGGCCGGAGCAGTACTTC. Its protein product is CASSFTRGGPEQYF.

The V and J genes are TRBV5-4 and TRBJ2-1; D gene ambiguous. CDR1 and CDR2 (germline): SGHNT, YYREEE (reference sequence). CDR3 length: 13 residues. The ends were cut back, 4 bases at V and 0 bases at J, with 5 bases in the middle. In nucleotides, the CDR3 is TGTGCCAGCAGCAACCCCTCCTACAATGAGCAGTTCTTC. This encodes CASSNPSYNEQFF. Using reference TRBV5-4 and TRBJ2-1 for the parts outside the CDR3, the full variable domain is ETGVTQSPTHLIKTRGQQVTLRCSSQSGHNTVSWYQQALGQGPQFIFQYYREEENGRGNFPPRFSGLQFPNYSSELNVNALELDDSALYLCASSNPSYNEQFFGPGTRLTVL.

This rearrangement joins TRBV18 to TRBJ1-2, with a tentative D call TRBD1 (5 bases). Germline-derived CDR1 and CDR2 are KGHSH and LQKENI. Trimming cost V 2 bases and J 7 bases, with 14 bases left between them. This CDR3 has 14 residues. The CDR3 coding sequence is TGTGCCAGCTCACCAAGCCTCAGGGATGCTGGCTACACCTTC. Encoded protein: CASSPSLRDAGYTF.

The V and J genes are TRBV4-2 and TRBJ2-2; D is undetermined. Trimming took off 5 bases at V and 6 bases at J, with 16 bases between the two ends. CDR3 length equals 15 residues. In germline, CDR1 is LGHNA, CDR2 YNFKEQ. The DNA of the CDR3 is TGTGCCAGCAGCAGAAGCCAGCCTGCCCCCGGGGAGCTGTTTTTT. This sequence encodes CASSRSQPAPGELFF.

This clonotype was picked up a small number of times. The chain uses TRBV7-9 and TRBJ2-2, with a tentative D call TRBD2 (6 bases). The CDR3 spans 16 residues. The V gene's germline CDR1 is SEHNR and CDR2 FQNEAQ (reference sequence). The ends were cut back, 6 bases at V and 4 bases at J, with 18 bases in the middle. The CDR3 DNA reads as TGTGCCAGCAGTCCCACTAGCTCTGGTTCCACCGGGGAGCTGTTTTTT. Amino acid sequence: CASSPTSSGSTGELFF. The complete variable domain, with remaining parts taken from reference TRBV7-9 and TRBJ2-2, reads DTGVSQNPRHKITKRGQNVTFRCDPISEHNRLYWYRQTLGQGPEFLTYFQNEAQLEKSRLLSDRFSAERPKGSFSTLEIQRTEQGDSAMYLCASSPTSSGSTGELFFGEGSRLTVL.

The V gene is TRBV7-9, the J gene TRBJ2-1; D call uncertain. The CDR3 runs 17 residues. V lost 3 bases and J lost 1, with 16 bases in between. Germline CDR1 and CDR2: SEHNR and FQNEAQ (reference sequence). CDR3 sequence (DNA): TGTGCCAGCAGCTTGGCGCCGGGTCTTATTTCCTACAATGAGCAGTTCTTC. The encoded protein is CASSLAPGLISYNEQFF.

The gene calls are TRBV4-1 and TRBJ2-7, with 10 bases that match TRBD2. Germline loops: CDR1 MGHRA, CDR2 YSYEKL. The CDR3 length is 16 residues. The ends lost 5 bases at V and 0 bases at J; junction bases unmatched: 7. The CDR3 sequence is CASSVGLAEHSYEQYF. The CDR3, as DNA: TGCGCCAGCAGCGTAGGACTAGCGGAACACTCCTACGAGCAGTACTTC.

The V and J genes are TRBV5-5 and TRBJ2-7; D remains unclear. This CDR3 region has 12 residues. V dropped 4 bases and J dropped 7 bases, with 12 bases sitting between them. Germline CDR1 is SGHKS and CDR2 is YYEKEE (reference sequence). CDR3 DNA: TGTGCCAGCAGCGAAGAGGTTGGTGAGCAGTACTTC. The encoded protein is CASSEEVGEQYF.

The V gene is TRBV5-1, the J gene TRBJ2-5; 9 nucleotides line up with TRBD2. With 4 bases clipped from V and 1 base from J, the junction kept 11 bases outside the gene matches. Germline CDR1 reads SGHRS; CDR2 reads YFSETQ. There are 17 residues in the CDR3. CDR3 sequence (DNA): TGCGCCAGCAGCCCGGGTGTTGTAGCGGGGGCCCAAGAGACCCAGTACTTC. This codes for CASSPGVVAGAQETQYF.

In its sample, this clonotype was seen a few times. The V call is TRBV12-3 or TRBV12-4, the J call TRBJ1-6, with 8 bases matching TRBD1. The CDR3 totals 15 residues. J lost 10 bases, V lost 4 bases, and 9 bases had no gene match. CDR3: CASSSGTGWRSPLHF. The CDR3 DNA sequence: TGTGCCAGCAGTTCCGGGACAGGTTGGAGGTCACCCCTCCACTTT.

The chain joins TRBV7-2 to TRBJ2-3; 7 nucleotides align to TRBD2. The CDR3 runs 15 residues. Germline V gene sequence: CDR1 SGHTA, CDR2 FQGNSA. The J segment lost 5 bases and the V segment lost 2 bases, leaving 7 bases of the junction unmatched. The CDR3 DNA is TGTGCCAGCAGCTTAAGGTGGGGGGGAGGAGATACGCAGTATTTT. Translated, it gives CASSLRWGGGDTQYF. The whole variable domain, remainder taken from reference TRBV7-2 and TRBJ2-3, is GAGVSQSPSNKVTEKGKDVELRCDPISGHTALYWYRQSLGQGLEFLIYFQGNSAPDKSGLPSDRFSAERTGGSVSTLTIQRTQQEDSAVYLCASSLRWGGGDTQYFGPGTRLTVL.

This clonotype occurred many times. The V and J genes are TRBV5-6 and TRBJ2-7; D is possibly TRBD1 (6 bases). V lost 4 bases and J lost 3, with 11 bases in between. Germline V gives CDR1 SGHDT, CDR2 YYEEEE. The CDR3 contains 13 residues. The CDR3: CASSPGQFYEQYF. The CDR3 DNA reads as TGTGCCAGCAGCCCCGGACAGTTCTACGAGCAGTACTTC.

In its sample, this clonotype was seen many times. The chain links TRBV27 to TRBJ1-5, with 9 positions matching TRBD1. V was pared by 6 bases and J by 3 bases, with 12 bases of the junction left unmatched. In germline, CDR1 is MNHEY, CDR2 SMNVEV (reference sequence). The CDR3 totals 17 residues. The CDR3: CASRPSPRTGDNQPQHF. DNA for the CDR3: TGTGCCAGCAGGCCCTCGCCCCGGACAGGGGACAATCAGCCCCAGCATTTT.

This clonotype was seen more than once but under ten times. The CDR3 region is CASSLDRSNQPQHF. In nucleotides, the CDR3 is TGTGCCAGCAGTTTGGACAGGAGCAATCAGCCCCAGCATTTT. The V call is TRBV12-3 or TRBV12-4, the J call TRBJ1-5, with 7 bases aligning to TRBD1. The length of the CDR3 is 14 residues. Trimming took 3 bases from V and 1 from J; bases not matched to a gene: 0.

The chain has TRBV18 and TRBJ1-2, with D hard to call. Germline V gene sequence: CDR1 KGHSH, CDR2 LQKENI. The CDR3 sequence is 15 residues long. V gave up 2 bases and J gave up 6 bases, with 16 bases separating them. As DNA, the CDR3 is TGTGCCAGCTCACCAGCCCCCGACGTGGACCATGGCTACACCTTC. Protein product: CASSPAPDVDHGYTF.

V is TRBV7-8 and J is TRBJ2-3, with D tentatively TRBD1 or TRBD2 (5 bases each). Per the germline V gene, CDR1 is SGHVS and CDR2 is FQNEAQ. This CDR3 has 15 residues. The V gene lost 5 bases and the J gene lost 6 bases, with 18 bases spanning the gap. The DNA for the CDR3 is TGTGCCAGCAGCGTCGGGACGCATCCAGCCGATACGCAGTATTTT. This sequence encodes CASSVGTHPADTQYF.

This clonotype appeared a few times. V gene TRBV11-1 combines with J gene TRBJ1-2; 7 bases are a match to TRBD1. Germline V lookup: CDR1 SGHAT, CDR2 FQDESV (reference sequence). This CDR3 comprises 13 residues. With V trimmed by 2 bases and J by 6 bases, 3 bases remained unmatched. CDR3 DNA: TGTGCCAGCAGCTTAACAGGGGAGGATGGCTACACCTTC. Encoded protein: CASSLTGEDGYTF. Drawing the rest from reference TRBV11-1 and TRBJ1-2, the complete variable domain is EAEVAQSPRYKITEKSQAVAFWCDPISGHATLYWYRQILGQGPELLVQFQDESVVDDSQLPKDRFSAERLKGVDSTLKIQPAELGDSAMYLCASSLTGEDGYTFGSGTRLTVV.